The clone carrying this TCR beta chain was observed at least ten times. This specimen belongs to a study of tumor-infiltrating lymphocytes in primary liver carcinoma. Total RNA amounting to 500 ng was the source from which TCR beta cDNA was made with a constant-region primer. Libraries covering TCR beta were generated through three nested multiplex PCR rounds (using a slightly modified ARM-PCR). Both of the initial two PCR rounds ran for nine to ten cycles and employed TRBV1-TRBV30 forward primers alongside a C-beta reverse primer. Each CDR3 protein is one row after TCRdb ran MiXCR on the multiplex PCR reads. In the table there are some 50,000 distinct CDR3 sequences, 65% to 80% of which are singletons. Losses at the gene ends were 7 bases for V and 4 bases for J; bases not matched to a gene: 14. This CDR3 has 16 residues. The germline V gene has CDR1 SGHRS and CDR2 YFSETQ. DNA and RNA were both co-extracted from approximately 20-30 mg of bulk tissue that had not been sorted. Patients showed chronic HBV infection and an absence of prior treatment. Per tumor, sampling covered five separate regions.

The TCR was taken from a man aged 40-49 years with primary liver carcinoma and hepatitis B virus infection. Sequencing input: liver tumor tissue from sampling region 5. Subset specified: tumor region T5, tumor centre. V gene TRBV5-1 combines with J gene TRBJ2-3; TRBD2 agrees at 8 bases. The CDR3 protein is CASSPNSGTPADTQYF. CDR3 bases: TGCGCCAGCTCGCCAAATAGCGGGACCCCAGCAGATACGCAGTATTTT.